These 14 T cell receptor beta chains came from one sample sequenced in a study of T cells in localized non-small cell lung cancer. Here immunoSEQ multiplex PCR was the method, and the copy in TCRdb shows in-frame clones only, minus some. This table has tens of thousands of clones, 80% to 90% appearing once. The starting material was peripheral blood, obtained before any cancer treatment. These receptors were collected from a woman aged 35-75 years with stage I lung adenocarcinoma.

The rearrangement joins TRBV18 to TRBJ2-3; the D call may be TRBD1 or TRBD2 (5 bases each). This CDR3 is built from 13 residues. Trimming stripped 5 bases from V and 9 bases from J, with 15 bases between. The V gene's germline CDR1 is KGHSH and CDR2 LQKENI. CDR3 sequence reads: CASSDTRDGTQYF. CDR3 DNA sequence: TGTGCCAGCTCAGATACTAGGGACGGGACGCAGTATTTT.

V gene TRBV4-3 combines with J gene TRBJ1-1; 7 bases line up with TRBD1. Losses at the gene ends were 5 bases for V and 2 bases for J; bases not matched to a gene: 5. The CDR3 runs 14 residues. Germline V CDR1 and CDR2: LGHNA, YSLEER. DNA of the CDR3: TGCGCCAGCAGCAGAGACAGGGTTAACACTGAAGCTTTCTTT. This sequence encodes CASSRDRVNTEAFF.

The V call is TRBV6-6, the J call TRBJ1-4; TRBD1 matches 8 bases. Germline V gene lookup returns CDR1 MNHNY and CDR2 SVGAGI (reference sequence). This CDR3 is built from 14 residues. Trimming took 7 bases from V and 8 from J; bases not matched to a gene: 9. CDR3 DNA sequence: TGTGCCAGCACCCGCGGACAGGGTGGAGAAAAACTGTTTTTT. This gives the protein CASTRGQGGEKLFF.

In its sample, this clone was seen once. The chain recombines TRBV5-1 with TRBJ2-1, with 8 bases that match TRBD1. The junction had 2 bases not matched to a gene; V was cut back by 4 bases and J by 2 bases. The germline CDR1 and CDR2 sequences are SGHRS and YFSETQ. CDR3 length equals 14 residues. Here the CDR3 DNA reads TGCGCCAGCAGCACGGACAGGGCCTACAATGAGCAGTTCTTC. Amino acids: CASSTDRAYNEQFF.

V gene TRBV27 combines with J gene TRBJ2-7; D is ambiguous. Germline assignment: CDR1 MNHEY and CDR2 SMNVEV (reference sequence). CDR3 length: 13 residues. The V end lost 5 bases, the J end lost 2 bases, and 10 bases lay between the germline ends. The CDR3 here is CASSQDGPYEQYF. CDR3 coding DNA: TGTGCCAGCAGTCAAGACGGGCCCTACGAGCAGTACTTC.

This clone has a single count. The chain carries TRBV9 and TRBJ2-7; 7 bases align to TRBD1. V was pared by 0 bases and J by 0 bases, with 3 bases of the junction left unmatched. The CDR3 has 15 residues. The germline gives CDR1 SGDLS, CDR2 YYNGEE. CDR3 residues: CASSVGGDSSYEQYF. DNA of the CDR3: TGTGCCAGCAGCGTAGGAGGGGACAGCTCCTACGAGCAGTACTTC.

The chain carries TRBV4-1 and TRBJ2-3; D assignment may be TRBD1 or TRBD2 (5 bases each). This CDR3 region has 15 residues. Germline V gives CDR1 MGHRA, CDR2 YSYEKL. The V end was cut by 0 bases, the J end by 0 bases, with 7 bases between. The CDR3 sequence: CASSQDRESTDTQYF. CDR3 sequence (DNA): TGCGCCAGCAGCCAAGACAGGGAGAGCACAGATACGCAGTATTTT.

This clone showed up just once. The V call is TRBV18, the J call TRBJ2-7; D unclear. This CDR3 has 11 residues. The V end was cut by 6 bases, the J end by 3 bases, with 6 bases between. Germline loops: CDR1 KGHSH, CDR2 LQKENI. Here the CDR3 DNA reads TGTGCCAGCTCCCCCGACTACGAGCAGTACTTC. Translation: CASSPDYEQYF.

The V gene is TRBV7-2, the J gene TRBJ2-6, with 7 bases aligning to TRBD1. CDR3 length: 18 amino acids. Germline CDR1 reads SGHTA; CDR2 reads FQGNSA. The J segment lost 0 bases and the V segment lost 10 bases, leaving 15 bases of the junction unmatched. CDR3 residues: CANSVPGTVPSGANVLTF. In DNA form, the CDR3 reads TGTGCCAACAGTGTACCGGGGACAGTTCCCTCTGGGGCCAACGTCCTGACTTTC.

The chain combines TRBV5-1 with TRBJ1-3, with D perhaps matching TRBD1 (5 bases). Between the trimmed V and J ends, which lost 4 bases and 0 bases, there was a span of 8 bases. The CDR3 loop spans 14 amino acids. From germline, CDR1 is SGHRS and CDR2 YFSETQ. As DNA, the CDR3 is TGCGCCAGCAGCCTGGACACCTCTGGAAACACCATATATTTT. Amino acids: CASSLDTSGNTIYF.

The CDR3 coding sequence is TGTGCCAGCAACAGGGGGCGCGAGCAGTACTTC. Translated: CASNRGREQYF. The chain carries TRBV2 and TRBJ2-7; 9 nucleotides align to TRBD1. Looked up from germline, CDR1 is SNHLY and CDR2 is FYNNEI. CDR3 size: 11 residues. Trimming took 7 bases from V and 6 from J; bases not matched to a gene: 1.

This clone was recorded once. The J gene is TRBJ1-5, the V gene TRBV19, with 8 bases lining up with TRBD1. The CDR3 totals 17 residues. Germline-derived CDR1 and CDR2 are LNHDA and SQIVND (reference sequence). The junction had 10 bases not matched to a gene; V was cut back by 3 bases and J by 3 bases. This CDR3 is CASSILGQGTFNQPQHF. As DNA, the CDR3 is TGTGCCAGTAGTATCCTCGGACAGGGAACTTTCAATCAGCCCCAGCATTTT.

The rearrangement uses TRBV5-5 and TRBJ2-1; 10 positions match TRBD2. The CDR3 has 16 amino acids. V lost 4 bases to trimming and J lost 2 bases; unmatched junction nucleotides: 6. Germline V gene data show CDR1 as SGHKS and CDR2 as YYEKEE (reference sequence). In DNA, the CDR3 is TGTGCCAGCAGCCAACTAGCGGGGTTTACCTACAATGAGCAGTTCTTC. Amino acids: CASSQLAGFTYNEQFF.

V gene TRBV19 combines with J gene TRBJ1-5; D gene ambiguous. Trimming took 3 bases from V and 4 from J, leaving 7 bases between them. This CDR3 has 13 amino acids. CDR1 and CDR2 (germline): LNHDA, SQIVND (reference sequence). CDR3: CASSIRINQPQHF. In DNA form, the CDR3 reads TGTGCCAGTAGTATTAGGATTAATCAGCCCCAGCATTTT.